This entry lists 10 T cell receptor beta chains sequenced from one sample in a study of blood T cell repertoires in COVID-19. Libraries were prepared by immunoSEQ multiplex PCR; TCRdb keeps only in-frame clonotypes and omits some of them. The sample lists roughly 150,000 clones, about 88% seen once, with roughly 19% in the top ten. The sequenced sample was peripheral blood. The receptors come from a woman at least 80 years old with acute or convalescent COVID-19.

This clone was counted once. The chain joins TRBV19 to TRBJ1-1, with a tentative D call TRBD1 (6 bases). CDR1 and CDR2 from the germline V gene are LNHDA and SQIVND (reference sequence). This CDR3 is built from 14 residues. The V gene lost 10 bases and the J gene lost 0 bases, with 15 bases spanning the gap. CDR3 sequence: CATSTGYMNTEAFF. The CDR3 bases are TGTGCCACATCGACAGGCTACATGAACACTGAAGCTTTCTTT.

The chain uses TRBV24-1 and TRBJ2-2, with 8 bases aligning to TRBD1. The J segment lost 2 bases and the V segment lost 1 base, leaving 11 bases of the junction unmatched. CDR1 and CDR2 (germline): KGHDR, SFDVKD. This CDR3 has 19 residues. The CDR3 loop is CATSDFRARDRPNTGELFF. The CDR3 bases are TGTGCCACCAGTGATTTTAGGGCCCGGGACAGGCCTAACACCGGGGAGCTGTTTTTT.

The chain has TRBV19 and TRBJ1-4, with D uncertain. This CDR3 is built from 13 residues. V was shortened by 1 base and J by 13 bases, with 13 bases between the two germline ends. Germline V gives CDR1 LNHDA, CDR2 SQIVND (reference sequence). CDR3: CASSIAGFNGLFF. The CDR3 DNA sequence: TGTGCCAGTAGTATAGCCGGGTTTAACGGACTGTTTTTT.

This chain links TRBV6-6 with TRBJ1-3; D is uncertain. From germline, CDR1 is MNHNY and CDR2 SVGAGI (reference sequence). This CDR3 region has 16 residues. Trimming left V 9 bases short and J 0 bases short, with 18 bases between. CDR3 DNA sequence: TGTGCCAGTACATTTAGGCGGCCTGCCTCTGGAAACACCATATATTTT. Its translation is CASTFRRPASGNTIYF.

The genes are TRBV7-3 and TRBJ1-1; the D gene is possibly TRBD1 (6 bases). The CDR3 extends over 17 amino acids. CDR1 SGHTA and CDR2 FQGTGA come from the germline V gene. Trimming left V 2 bases short and J 4 bases short, with 20 bases between. The CDR3 DNA follows: TGTGCCAGCAGCTTACATCCCGCTGCGGGGGCCAGCACTGAAGCTTTCTTT. It yields the protein CASSLHPAAGASTEAFF.

With regard to this clone: Relative to the germline gene, one junction end is altered; a read error may explain this. This chain uses TRBV7-7 with TRBJ2-2; 7 nucleotides agree with TRBD1. The CDR3 is 15 residues long. Per germline, CDR1 SSHAT and CDR2 FNYEAQ (reference sequence). The CDR3 coding sequence is TGTGCTAGCACCCCCGACAGGGTTTCCACCGGGGAGCTGTTTTTT. Protein product: CASTPDRVSTGELFF.

This chain links TRBV6-5 with TRBJ2-7, with D unresolved. Germline lookup yields CDR1 MNHEY and CDR2 SVGAGI. The CDR3 is 13 residues long. V shed 5 bases and J shed 0 bases, with 8 bases lying between them. The CDR3 sequence is CASSLEVSYEQYF. In DNA, the CDR3 is TGTGCCAGCAGTCTAGAAGTCTCCTACGAGCAGTACTTC.

This rearrangement joins TRBV2 to TRBJ1-1, with D perhaps matching TRBD1 (5 bases). The CDR3 has 17 residues. Germline CDR1 and CDR2: SNHLY and FYNNEI. The V gene lost 6 bases and the J gene lost 2 bases, with 22 bases spanning the gap. The CDR3 protein is CASRGAIGRLSNTEAFF. DNA for the CDR3: TGTGCCAGCAGAGGGGCGATTGGACGGCTGAGTAACACTGAAGCTTTCTTT.

The J gene is TRBJ2-2, the V gene TRBV5-1; 7 positions agree with TRBD2. The V and J ends lost 1 base and 6 bases, in that order; junction bases with no gene match: 6. This CDR3 has 15 residues. Germline V gene sequence: CDR1 SGHRS, CDR2 YFSETQ. Written as DNA, the CDR3 is TGCGCCAGCAGCTTGTCGTCTAGCGGCGCCGGGGAGCTGTTTTTT. It translates to CASSLSSSGAGELFF.

This chain links TRBV28 with TRBJ2-3, with 7 bases identical to TRBD2. The CDR3 runs 17 residues. The J segment lost 6 bases and the V segment lost 4 bases, leaving 16 bases of the junction unmatched. Germline loops: CDR1 MDHEN, CDR2 SYDVKM. The CDR3 here is CASSSTFRDYHPDTQYF. In nucleotides, the CDR3 is TGTGCCAGCAGTTCTACCTTCCGGGACTACCACCCGGATACGCAGTATTTT.